This record covers a single T cell receptor beta chain. The study counted Cohort 3 donors as recovered given two negative PCRs, clearance, or symptom resolution. Losses at the gene ends were 8 bases for V and 5 bases for J; bases not matched to a gene: 6. Germline loops: CDR1 LNHDA, CDR2 SQIVND (reference sequence). This CDR3 region has 13 residues. This specimen comes from a study of blood T cell repertoires in COVID-19. TCRdb's copy holds only in-frame clones and misses some; the assay was immunoSEQ multiplex PCR. In the table there are a few hundred thousand clones, 85% of which are singletons. The source of this sequence is a man aged 35 to 55 who had recovered from COVID-19. Material for sequencing was PBMCs or T cells enriched from blood (not recorded which). The chain joins TRBV19 to TRBJ2-5; 9 bases line up with TRBD1. CDR3 region: CASGNRGRETQYF. The CDR3 DNA sequence: TGTGCCAGTGGTAACAGGGGGCGCGAGACCCAGTACTTC.